Here is one T cell receptor (beta chain) with its context. At the DNA level, this CDR3 is encoded by other sequences in the same sample as well. Only in-frame clones appear in the TCRdb table, and some are missing; sequencing was by immunoSEQ multiplex PCR. The table includes approximately 2.5 million clones, 85% to 95% detected once. This CDR3 comprises 15 residues. Trimming left V 1 base short and J 1 base short, with 8 bases between. The germline V gene encodes CDR1 SGHRS and CDR2 YFSETQ. None of the donors, who were healthy HIV-negative adults, had recently had acute infections or vaccinations. This specimen belongs to a study of shared clonotypes between healthy human individuals.

This sequence joins TRBV5-1 and TRBJ2-2; D is possibly TRBD2 (5 bases). Specimen: naive CD4+ T cells sorted from blood. Subset here: CD45RA+ positively selected. The receptor was derived from a man between 18 and 35 years old in good health. This chain's CDR3 is CASSLRGGNTGELFF. For the CDR3, the DNA is TGCGCCAGCAGCTTGCGCGGAGGGAACACCGGGGAGCTGTTTTTT. The full variable domain, in which reference TRBV5-1 and TRBJ2-2 provide the parts outside the CDR3, is KAGVTQTPRYLIKTRGQQVTLSCSPISGHRSVSWYQQTPGQGLQFLFEYFSETQRNKGNFPGRFSGRQFSNSRSEMNVSTLELGDSALYLCASSLRGGNTGELFFGEGSRLTVL.